This TCR beta chain was identified in a study of metastatic and nonmetastatic thyroid tumors. Points from the study as a whole: Patients with malignant thyroid tumors reportedly had significantly higher TCR beta diversity than those with benign nodules, in blood and tumor.

CDR3 length: 12 amino acids. Trimming took 2 bases from V and 6 from J, leaving 5 bases between them. CDR1 is MDHEN and CDR2 is SYDVKM in the germline V gene. Each patient came to thyroid surgery without any prior treatment (of any kind). Ten or more counts support this clone. Antigen: not known. Original processing notes: A distant-metastasis classifier for papillary thyroid cancer was built using CDR3 differences across clinicopathological groups. TCRdb redid the clone calls on the PCR reads using MiXCR. These V and J calls are TCRdb output, not the study's own analysis. The sample has about 30,000 clones; around 25% are singletons.

This receptor was taken from a female donor with papillary thyroid cancer or a benign thyroid nodule (not recorded which). Some clones in this sample may be carry-over from other donors' samples. V gene TRBV28 combines with J gene TRBJ1-5; no clear D. The source material was blood. CDR3 in DNA: TGTGCCAGCAGTTTAGGGCTTCAGCCCCAGCATTTT. It translates to CASSLGLQPQHF.